Shown below are 16 T cell receptor beta chains from a single sample sequenced in a study of shared clonotypes between healthy human individuals. Sequenced by immunoSEQ multiplex PCR; TCRdb stores in-frame clones only, minus some. The sample shows 900,000 to 1,200,000 clones, about four fifths of them seen only once. Sequencing was performed on memory CD4+ T cells from PBMCs. The subset: CD45RA-negative fraction. The origin of the receptors is a man aged 18 to 30 in good health. Some clones in this sample may be carry-over from other donors' samples.

The rearrangement links TRBV9 to TRBJ2-3; D gene ambiguous. V was shortened by 5 bases and J by 1 base, with 11 bases between the two germline ends. The CDR3 consists of 14 residues. From germline, CDR1 is SGDLS and CDR2 YYNGEE. The CDR3 region has the DNA TGTGCCAGCAGTAGGCTCTTCGGCACAGATACGCAGTATTTT. Translating gives CASSRLFGTDTQYF.

The chain has TRBV2 and TRBJ2-7; 8 bases are shared with TRBD2. The CDR3 covers 16 residues. Unmatched junction bases numbered 15, after V lost 5 bases and J lost 6 bases. Looked up from germline, CDR1 is SNHLY and CDR2 is FYNNEI. The DNA for the CDR3 is TGTGCCAGCAGTCCTCAAGGACTAGCTAACGGGGGCGAGCAGTACTTC. Amino acids: CASSPQGLANGGEQYF.

V is TRBV5-1 and J is TRBJ1-4; 9 bases line up with TRBD1. CDR3 length: 15 residues. Germline trimming cut 4 bases from V and 6 bases from J; bases unmatched to any gene: 7. The germline V gene encodes CDR1 SGHRS and CDR2 YFSETQ. The CDR3 DNA is TGCGCCAGCAGCCCTGGGGGGGACAGGGATGAAAAACTGTTTTTT. As protein: CASSPGGDRDEKLFF.

The V gene is TRBV2, the J gene TRBJ1-2; D unresolved. This CDR3 region has 14 residues. V lost 0 bases and J lost 5, with 10 bases in between. In germline, CDR1 is SNHLY, CDR2 FYNNEI. CDR3 in amino acids: CASSEARGRYGYTF. The CDR3 nucleotides are TGTGCCAGCAGTGAAGCACGGGGTCGATATGGCTACACCTTC.

The chain recombines TRBV29-1 with TRBJ2-5; 16 bases map to TRBD2. The CDR3 runs to 16 residues. Germline V lookup: CDR1 SQVTM, CDR2 ANQGSEA. Losses at the gene ends were 7 bases for V and 3 bases for J; bases not matched to a gene: 8. CDR3 protein: CSGAGTSGRVKETQYF. CDR3 DNA sequence: TGCAGCGGGGCCGGGACTAGCGGGAGGGTAAAAGAGACCCAGTACTTC.

About this clone itself: The sample carries other DNA sequences with the same CDR3. The V gene is TRBV5-1, the J gene TRBJ2-5; TRBD2 matches at 13 bases. J gave up 5 bases and V 0 bases, and 4 bases lay outside the gene matches. Germline loops: CDR1 SGHRS, CDR2 YFSETQ. This CDR3 has 16 amino acids. Written as DNA, the CDR3 is TGCGCCAGCAGCTTGGGACTAGCGGGAGGTGAGGAGACCCAGTACTTC. Translating gives CASSLGLAGGEETQYF.

The CDR3 DNA sequence: TGTGCCAGCAGTTCACTACAGGGCCACACTGAAGCTTTCTTT. It is translated as CASSSLQGHTEAFF. The chain recombines TRBV6-5 with TRBJ1-1; tentative D call: TRBD1 (6 bases). CDR3 size: 14 residues. CDR1 and CDR2 from the germline V gene are MNHEY and SVGAGI. V lost 4 bases and J lost 3, with 12 bases in between.

As for this clone: Other DNA sequences in this sample translate to the same CDR3. This chain joins TRBV11-1 and TRBJ2-5; D is possibly TRBD2 (5 bases). The V and J ends lost 1 base and 3 bases respectively, with 9 bases between them. The CDR3 sequence is 14 residues long. Germline V gene sequence: CDR1 SGHAT, CDR2 FQDESV (reference sequence). The CDR3 protein is CASSLGGSEETQYF. CDR3 in DNA: TGTGCCAGCAGCTTAGGTGGTAGCGAAGAGACCCAGTACTTC.

A remark on this clone: A read error is the likely source, as a far larger clone sits one nucleotide away. This chain joins TRBV5-4 and TRBJ2-3; unclear D gene. Germline loops: CDR1 SGHNT, CDR2 YYREEE (reference sequence). The CDR3 covers 13 residues. The CDR3 loop is CACSTMGGDTQYF. The CDR3 DNA reads TGTGCCTGCAGTACGATGGGCGGAGATACGCAGTATTTT.

The gene calls are TRBV4-2 and TRBJ2-5; TRBD1 agrees at 12 bases. Germline V CDR1 and CDR2: LGHNA, YNFKEQ. V lost 4 bases and J lost 6; bases outside the gene matches: 6. This CDR3 comprises 15 residues. The CDR3 spells CASSPGTGGAKTQYF. In DNA form, the CDR3 reads TGTGCCAGCAGCCCCGGGACAGGGGGCGCAAAGACCCAGTACTTC.

J is TRBJ2-3 and V is TRBV5-1; the D is unclear. The V gene's germline CDR1 is SGHRS and CDR2 YFSETQ. The ends were cut back, 4 bases at V and 3 bases at J, with 12 bases in the middle. This CDR3 region has 14 residues. CDR3 in DNA: TGCGCCAGCAGCGTCGGCCGCCGTACAGATACGCAGTATTTT. This sequence encodes CASSVGRRTDTQYF.

On this clone: This sample includes further DNA sequences coding for the same CDR3. This chain joins TRBV7-8 and TRBJ1-5; TRBD1 is a possible D gene (5 bases). CDR3 length equals 17 residues. V lost 2 bases and J lost 1, with 15 bases in between. Per the germline V gene, CDR1 is SGHVS and CDR2 is FQNEAQ. This CDR3 is CASSLNPPGSSNQPQHF. The CDR3 coding sequence is TGTGCCAGCAGCTTAAATCCCCCAGGGTCCAGCAATCAGCCCCAGCATTTT.

This clone came up once. The V gene is TRBV5-1, the J gene TRBJ2-3, with a weak D call TRBD1 (5 bases). Per germline, CDR1 SGHRS and CDR2 YFSETQ. The CDR3 extends over 14 amino acids. Trimming left V 1 base short and J 4 bases short, with 10 bases between. The CDR3 loop is CASSLRAGPDTQYF. The DNA of the CDR3 is TGCGCCAGCAGCTTGCGGGCAGGGCCAGATACGCAGTATTTT.

This clone was counted a single time. The same CDR3 is also encoded by other DNA sequences in this sample. J is TRBJ2-5 and V is TRBV5-1; TRBD1 is a possible D gene (6 bases). The CDR3 is 14 residues long. Germline-derived CDR1 and CDR2 are SGHRS and YFSETQ. Trimming removed 4 bases at V and 1 base at J, with 11 bases between. CDR3 sequence reads: CASSPRQVQETQYF. Here the CDR3 DNA reads TGCGCCAGCAGCCCAAGACAGGTCCAAGAGACCCAGTACTTC.

Remarks on this clone: The same CDR3 is also encoded by other DNA sequences in this sample. The chain joins TRBV27 to TRBJ1-1; maybe TRBD1 (5 bases). CDR3 size: 13 residues. The ends were cut back, 2 bases at V and 5 bases at J, with 9 bases in the middle. CDR1 MNHEY and CDR2 SMNVEV come from the germline V gene (reference sequence). The CDR3 here is CASSLNRGTEAFF. For the CDR3, the DNA is TGTGCCAGCAGTTTAAATAGGGGTACTGAAGCTTTCTTT.

This clone showed up just once. This rearrangement joins TRBV5-1 to TRBJ1-1, with D possibly being TRBD1 (5 bases). The CDR3 spans 15 residues. Trimming stripped 1 base from V and 4 bases from J, with 14 bases between. Germline values: CDR1 SGHRS, CDR2 YFSETQ. The CDR3 loop is CASSLREGRSTEAFF. DNA for the CDR3: TGCGCCAGCAGCTTGCGTGAGGGGAGGAGCACTGAAGCTTTCTTT.